The 19 T cell receptor beta chains below come from one sample, sequenced in a study of blood T cell repertoires in COVID-19 (dated by TCRdb to about 2020). The library was generated by the immunoSEQ multiplex PCR assay. TCRdb's version of the immuneACCESS table is confined to in-frame rearrangements and falls short of the full clone set. An unresolved V gene accounts for under half of the shortfall where checked; the remainder is of unknown origin. The sample table lists around 41,000 clones, 85% of them with a count of one. Approximately 13% of the sample comes from the top ten. Source material: peripheral blood. These receptors were taken from a human donor in a cohort sampled during active COVID-19.

The chain links TRBV5-1 to TRBJ1-1, with 11 bases lining up with TRBD1. The CDR3 contains 15 residues. Losses at the gene ends were 6 bases for V and 7 bases for J; bases not matched to a gene: 11. The germline CDR1 and CDR2 sequences are SGHRS and YFSETQ. The CDR3 loop is CASTSAGTGGFEAFF. CDR3 DNA: TGCGCCAGCACCTCGGCGGGGACAGGGGGATTTGAAGCTTTCTTT.

This chain uses TRBV11-2 with TRBJ2-5; D call uncertain. This CDR3 region has 14 residues. Germline CDR1 SGHAT, CDR2 FQNNGV. V lost 1 base to trimming and J lost 3 bases, with 9 bases between them. CDR3 amino acids: CASSLGPRKETQYF. For the CDR3, the DNA is TGTGCCAGCAGCTTAGGCCCCAGGAAAGAGACCCAGTACTTC.

The chain employs TRBV30 and TRBJ2-5; tentative D call: TRBD1 (6 bases). Germline loops: CDR1 GTSNPN, CDR2 SVGIG (reference sequence). This CDR3 spans 14 amino acids. Trimming removed 0 bases from V and 2 bases from J, with 10 bases in between. The CDR3 bases are TGTGCCTGGAGTGTAGGACAGAAACAAGAGACCCAGTACTTC. Its protein product is CAWSVGQKQETQYF.

The chain carries TRBV10-3 and TRBJ2-5; 7 bases align to TRBD2. Trimming cost V 4 bases and J 5 bases; bases outside gene matches: 7. This CDR3 region has 14 residues. Germline V gives CDR1 ENHRY, CDR2 SYGVKD. CDR3 region: CAISGTGGGETQYF. Here the CDR3 DNA reads TGTGCCATCAGTGGTACGGGGGGTGGGGAGACCCAGTACTTC.

The chain recombines TRBV7-8 with TRBJ2-7; D may be TRBD2 (7 bases). The ends were cut back, 1 base at V and 4 bases at J, with 11 bases in the middle. CDR1 and CDR2 (germline): SGHVS, FQNEAQ. The CDR3 is made up of 14 amino acids. CDR3 amino acids: CASSLGEGHYEQYF. Written as DNA, the CDR3 is TGTGCCAGCAGCTTAGGGGAGGGACATTACGAGCAGTACTTC.

The chain couples TRBV6-5 to TRBJ2-1; D possibly corresponds to TRBD2 (7 bases). V dropped 2 bases and J dropped 5 bases, with 13 bases sitting between them. The CDR3 runs to 15 residues. Germline lookup yields CDR1 MNHEY and CDR2 SVGAGI. In DNA form, the CDR3 reads TGTGCCAGCAGTTACGGGGGGGGCGCGAACAATGAGCAGTTCTTC. Translating gives CASSYGGGANNEQFF.

The rearrangement links TRBV12-3 or TRBV12-4 to TRBJ1-2, with D possibly matching TRBD1 (5 bases). This CDR3 spans 13 amino acids. V was trimmed by 5 bases and J by 2 bases, leaving 9 bases between them. The chain's CDR3 is CASSLDRNYGYTF. CDR3 nucleotides: TGTGCCAGCAGTCTCGACAGAAACTATGGCTACACCTTC.

The J gene is TRBJ2-7, the V gene TRBV9; a possible D gene is TRBD1 (5 bases). Germline V lookup: CDR1 SGDLS, CDR2 YYNGEE. V was pared by 4 bases and J by 6 bases, with 20 bases between. The length of the CDR3 is 15 residues. The CDR3, as DNA: TGTGCCAGCAGCCCGCCCGCCTCAGGGTCGGGCGAGCAGTACTTC. This encodes CASSPPASGSGEQYF.

The chain is built from TRBV3-1 (or the pseudogene TRBV3-2) and TRBJ2-5; TRBD2 agrees at 10 bases. This CDR3 contains 17 residues. With 2 bases clipped from V and 1 base from J, the junction kept 7 bases outside the gene matches. Germline CDR1 reads LGHDT; CDR2 reads YNNKEL (reference sequence). The CDR3 region has the DNA TGTGCCAGCAGCCAAAGGAACAGACTAGCGGGCCAAGAGACCCAGTACTTC. Translation: CASSQRNRLAGQETQYF.

The rearrangement links TRBV5-4 to TRBJ1-2, with D hard to call. Trimming removed 10 bases from V and 4 bases from J, with 14 bases in between. The CDR3 is made up of 12 amino acids. Germline V gene data show CDR1 as SGHNT and CDR2 as YYREEE (reference sequence). In DNA form, the CDR3 reads TGTGCCTGCTCCTCTGAGAGCTATGGCTACACCTTC. Translating it yields CACSSESYGYTF.

V and J are TRBV10-3 and TRBJ2-7; perhaps TRBD2 as D (6 bases). The CDR3 is 16 residues long. Trimming stripped 0 bases from V and 2 bases from J, with 14 bases between. The germline V gene has CDR1 ENHRY and CDR2 SYGVKD. The DNA for the CDR3 is TGTGCCATCAGTGAGTCTGGAGGGAGAAGCGCCTACGAGCAGTACTTC. It specifies CAISESGGRSAYEQYF.

The rearrangement uses TRBV10-3 and TRBJ1-2; the match to TRBD1 covers 9 bases. Germline V gene lookup returns CDR1 ENHRY and CDR2 SYGVKD. V shed 2 bases, J shed 8 bases, and the junction held 9 bases outside the gene matches. This CDR3 region has 15 residues. The CDR3 DNA reads as TGTGCCATCAGTGAGGCCCGGACAGGGGTCGAGGGCTACACCTTC. Its translation: CAISEARTGVEGYTF.

The chain carries TRBV7-2 and TRBJ1-1, with a possible D match to TRBD1 (5 bases). Trimming left V 1 base short and J 7 bases short, with 13 bases between. The germline gives CDR1 SGHTA, CDR2 FQGNSA. CDR3 length: 14 amino acids. In nucleotides, the CDR3 is TGTGCCAGCAGCTTAGGGTGGGGTCAGGGTGAAGCTTTCTTT. This gives the protein CASSLGWGQGEAFF.

The gene calls are TRBV15 and TRBJ2-7; no clear D gene. The CDR3 spans 13 residues. CDR1 is LNHNV, CDR2 YYDKDF, per germline (reference sequence). V dropped 3 bases and J dropped 5 bases, with 11 bases sitting between them. The CDR3 region is CATSSLRSDEQYF. For the CDR3, the DNA is TGTGCCACCAGCAGTCTCCGGTCCGACGAGCAGTACTTC.

The rearrangement uses TRBV6-6 and TRBJ1-2; no definite D call. The ends were cut back, 6 bases at V and 8 bases at J, with 13 bases in the middle. Germline V gene lookup returns CDR1 MNHNY and CDR2 SVGAGI (reference sequence). This CDR3 comprises 12 residues. Here the CDR3 DNA reads TGTGCCAGCAGCCCTACGTCGAGGGGCTACACCTTC. Its translation: CASSPTSRGYTF.

This clone was detected only once. The J gene is TRBJ2-7, the V gene TRBV6-1, with TRBD1 matching over 7 bases. Germline V lookup: CDR1 MNHNS, CDR2 SASEGT. Germline trimming cut 2 bases from V and 6 bases from J; bases unmatched to any gene: 10. The CDR3 spans 15 residues. Here the CDR3 reads CASSELQGITSEQYF. The CDR3 DNA reads as TGTGCCAGCAGTGAATTACAGGGGATAACAAGCGAGCAGTACTTC.

The chain joins TRBV28 to TRBJ1-5, with D unclear. V shed 1 base and J shed 3 bases, with 16 bases lying between them. CDR1 is MDHEN and CDR2 is SYDVKM in the germline V gene. The CDR3 is 17 amino acids. The CDR3 sequence: CASSLLELRQYNQPQHF. The DNA for the CDR3 is TGTGCCAGCAGTTTATTAGAACTGCGGCAATACAATCAGCCCCAGCATTTT. Combining the CDR3 with reference TRBV28 and TRBJ1-5 gives the whole variable domain DVKVTQSSRYLVKRTGEKVFLECVQDMDHENMFWYRQDPGLGLRLIYFSYDVKMKEKGDIPEGYSVSREKKERFSLILESASTNQTSMYLCASSLLELRQYNQPQHFGDGTRLSIL.

The chain has TRBV19 and TRBJ1-4; 11 bases agree with TRBD1. The CDR3 extends over 14 amino acids. V was clipped by 7 bases and J by 5 bases; unmatched bases: 3. The germline CDR1 and CDR2 sequences are LNHDA and SQIVND (reference sequence). The CDR3, as DNA: TGTGCCAGTACCGGGACAGGGGGGAATGAAAAACTGTTTTTT. This translates into CASTGTGGNEKLFF.

J is TRBJ2-2 and V is TRBV5-1, with D possibly TRBD1 on 6 matching bases. The germline gives CDR1 SGHRS, CDR2 YFSETQ. CDR3 length equals 15 residues. Trimming took 6 bases from V and 1 from J, leaving 13 bases between them. In DNA form, the CDR3 reads TGCGCCAGCAAATTTTGGACAGAGAACACCGGGGAGCTGTTTTTT. Translation gives CASKFWTENTGELFF.